The sequence of this T cell receptor (beta chain) was determined in a study of metastatic and nonmetastatic thyroid tumors. Thyroid surgery had not been preceded by any treatment in any patient. Losses at the gene ends were 2 bases for V and 8 bases for J; bases not matched to a gene: 4. The CDR3 is made up of 13 amino acids. Germline CDR1 and CDR2: SGHRS and YFSETQ. TCRdb re-clonotyped the PCR reads through MiXCR. Of approximately 21,000 clones listed, roughly 27% are singletons. The chain links TRBV5-1 to TRBJ2-1; 7 bases fit TRBD2. The sequencing input was tumor tissue. The clonotype was recovered from a male donor with papillary thyroid cancer or a benign thyroid nodule (not recorded which). Some clones in this sample may be carry-over from other donors' samples. CDR3 protein: CASSFGRGYEQFF. The DNA of the CDR3 is TGCGCCAGCAGCTTTGGGCGGGGGTATGAGCAGTTCTTC. Full variable domain (rest looked up from reference TRBV5-1 and TRBJ2-1): KAGVTQTPRYLIKTRGQQVTLSCSPISGHRSVSWYQQTPGQGLQFLFEYFSETQRNKGNFPGRFSGRQFSNSRSEMNVSTLELGDSALYLCASSFGRGYEQFFGPGTRLTVL.